The present entry profiles one T cell receptor beta chain with its context. These data originate in a study of blood T cell repertoires in COVID-19. Across the study: Material from acute and convalescent COVID-19 was sourced from the United States, Italy and Spain. Sources were T cells, B-cell-depleted T cells, or PBMCs; the material itself was cDNA or gDNA.

Seattle patients were enrolled while actively infected and followed longitudinally. Per the original methods: Reference gene primers were amplified, and this amplification served to estimate nucleated cell counts. The data were produced by immunoSEQ multiplex PCR, yet TCRdb's version contains in-frame clones alone and is incomplete. The V and J calls and clone size were taken over from that table, and D and trimming were inferred from the DNA. This sample has approximately 100,000 clones, with about 87% found just once. Unmatched junction bases numbered 5, after V lost 3 bases and J lost 7 bases. This CDR3 has 14 residues. Per germline, CDR1 SGHNT and CDR2 YYREEE (reference sequence).

The chain carries TRBV5-4 and TRBJ2-7; 12 nucleotides line up with TRBD2. Sequencing was carried out using peripheral blood. The sequence was collected from a human donor with COVID-19, enrolled during active disease. The donor label of this sample is uncertain. The chain's CDR3 is CASSSSGGAREQYF. CDR3 in DNA: TGTGCCAGCAGCTCTAGCGGGGGGGCAAGGGAGCAGTACTTC.